A single sample gave rise to the 17 T cell receptor beta chains below, sequenced in a study of blood T cell repertoires in COVID-19. Repertoires were generated with immunoSEQ multiplex PCR, while TCRdb's copy carries only in-frame clones and drops some. The table shows roughly 350,000 clones, with about nine tenths occurring only once. Sequencing used peripheral blood. The receptors here all came from a woman aged 70 to 79 with COVID-19, enrolled during active disease.

This clone was detected a few times. The J gene is TRBJ1-3, the V gene TRBV4-1, with TRBD1 matching over 7 bases. Unmatched junction bases numbered 7, after V lost 4 bases and J lost 4 bases. The CDR3 runs to 15 residues. Germline CDR1 MGHRA, CDR2 YSYEKL. For the CDR3, the DNA is TGCGCCAGCAGCCGGAGTGGGACAGCAGGAAACACCATATATTTT. It encodes CASSRSGTAGNTIYF.

This chain connects TRBV19 to TRBJ1-1; 7 bases agree with TRBD1. The CDR3 has 15 residues. The V and J ends lost 5 bases and 9 bases, in that order; junction bases with no gene match: 15. Germline V CDR1 and CDR2: LNHDA, SQIVND (reference sequence). Written as DNA, the CDR3 is TGTGCCAGTAGTTTCATAGCGGGACAGATAGGTCAAGCTTTCTTT. This sequence encodes CASSFIAGQIGQAFF.

This rearrangement joins TRBV4-3 to TRBJ2-3; the match to TRBD2 covers 14 bases. This CDR3 has 17 amino acids. The germline V gene encodes CDR1 LGHNA and CDR2 YSLEER. V trimming: 1 base; J trimming: 6 bases; junction bases outside the gene matches: 6. CDR3 sequence (DNA): TGCGCCAGCAGCCAAGGACTAGCGGGGGGGGTCCCGGATACGCAGTATTTT. Translated: CASSQGLAGGVPDTQYF.

The V gene is TRBV6-5, the J gene TRBJ1-6; 9 bases are shared with TRBD1. The CDR3 runs 15 residues. Germline CDR1 MNHEY, CDR2 SVGAGI. The J segment lost 8 bases and the V segment lost 4 bases, leaving 6 bases of the junction unmatched. The CDR3 reads CASSSTGTGYSPLHF. The CDR3 coding sequence is TGTGCCAGCAGTTCCACCGGGACAGGGTATTCACCCCTCCACTTT.

This clone showed up just once. The chain couples TRBV27 to TRBJ2-7; TRBD1 agrees at 9 bases. The CDR3 length is 15 residues. CDR1 is MNHEY, CDR2 SMNVEV, per germline (reference sequence). The V segment lost 5 bases and the J segment 5 bases; nucleotides outside the gene matches: 10. The chain's CDR3 is CASSPRQGGGNEQYF. The CDR3 DNA reads TGTGCCAGCAGTCCCCGACAGGGGGGAGGGAACGAGCAGTACTTC.

The chain carries TRBV27 and TRBJ1-5, with a weak D call TRBD1 (5 bases). Germline V gives CDR1 MNHEY, CDR2 SMNVEV (reference sequence). The ends were cut back, 4 bases at V and 1 base at J, with 8 bases in the middle. The CDR3 runs 14 residues. The CDR3 is CASSYRGSNQPQHF. CDR3 nucleotide sequence: TGTGCCAGCAGTTACCGGGGGAGCAATCAGCCCCAGCATTTT.

This chain uses TRBV2 with TRBJ1-1; no clear D gene. Germline V CDR1 and CDR2: SNHLY, FYNNEI. The CDR3 spans 14 residues. V dropped 5 bases and J dropped 1 base, with 11 bases sitting between them. CDR3 in amino acids: CASSQTFGNTEAFF. The DNA of the CDR3 is TGTGCCAGCAGTCAAACATTTGGGAACACTGAAGCTTTCTTT.

The chain joins TRBV7-8 to TRBJ1-2; D perhaps matches TRBD1 (5 bases). This CDR3 region has 15 residues. V lost 5 bases and J lost 4, with 17 bases in between. CDR1 is SGHVS and CDR2 is FQNEAQ in the germline V gene. The DNA of the CDR3 is TGTGCCAGCAGCCCCACCGGATCAGGGTTCTATGGCTACACCTTC. Its protein is CASSPTGSGFYGYTF.

The rearrangement uses TRBV14 and TRBJ2-7; 9 positions match TRBD1. Germline CDR1 SGHDN, CDR2 FVKESK. This CDR3 contains 15 residues. V was pared by 2 bases and J by 1 base, with 3 bases of the junction left unmatched. The CDR3 bases are TGTGCCAGCAGCCAACGGGACAGGGTTTCCTACGAGCAGTACTTC. This translates into CASSQRDRVSYEQYF.

This rearrangement joins TRBV5-8 to TRBJ1-2; tentative D call: TRBD1 (5 bases). The CDR3 loop spans 14 amino acids. CDR1 SGHTS and CDR2 YDEGEE come from the germline V gene. V was clipped by 0 bases and J by 4 bases, with 10 bases between them. The CDR3 is CASSLEGGTYGYTF. For the CDR3, the DNA is TGTGCCAGCAGCTTGGAGGGCGGGACCTATGGCTACACCTTC.

The CDR3 DNA is TGTGCCAGCAGCAAGGGACAGGGGGCTGGCACCGGGGAGCTGTTTTTT. It is translated as CASSKGQGAGTGELFF. V gene TRBV7-2 combines with J gene TRBJ2-2; 12 bases agree with TRBD1. Germline CDR1 SGHTA, CDR2 FQGNSA. The CDR3 loop spans 16 amino acids. V gave up 5 bases and J gave up 4 bases; unmatched junction bases: 5.

The chain carries TRBV9 and TRBJ1-2, with 8 nucleotides matching TRBD1. Germline assignment: CDR1 SGDLS and CDR2 YYNGEE. V trimming: 0 bases; J trimming: 1 base; junction bases outside the gene matches: 5. This CDR3 region has 16 residues. The CDR3 sequence is CASSVARTGSNYGYTF. The CDR3 DNA is TGTGCCAGCAGCGTAGCTAGGACAGGGAGTAACTATGGCTACACCTTC.

The chain carries TRBV11-2 and TRBJ2-7; D not certain. Between the trimmed V and J ends, which lost 0 bases and 0 bases, there was a span of 9 bases. The CDR3 extends over 15 amino acids. Germline CDR1 reads SGHAT; CDR2 reads FQNNGV. CDR3 coding DNA: TGTGCCAGCAGCTTAGATTTACTTGCCTCCTACGAGCAGTACTTC. It translates to CASSLDLLASYEQYF. Based on the CDR3 plus reference TRBV11-2 and TRBJ2-7, the full variable domain is EAGVAQSPRYKIIEKRQSVAFWCNPISGHATLYWYQQILGQGPKLLIQFQNNGVVDDSQLPKDRFSAERLKGVDSTLKIQPAKLEDSAVYLCASSLDLLASYEQYFGPGTRLTVT.

The rearrangement links TRBV24-1 to TRBJ2-1; D ambiguous. Germline V gene lookup returns CDR1 KGHDR and CDR2 SFDVKD. Trimming took off 5 bases at V and 10 bases at J, with 14 bases between the two ends. CDR3 length: 13 residues. The DNA of the CDR3 is TGTGCCACCAGTGGTTCTGATTTCGAGGAGCAGTTCTTC. Amino acid sequence: CATSGSDFEEQFF.

The rearrangement uses TRBV15 and TRBJ2-1; 8 bases are shared with TRBD1. Germline CDR1 LNHNV, CDR2 YYDKDF (reference sequence). The CDR3 contains 14 residues. J gave up 8 bases and V 9 bases, and 12 bases lay outside the gene matches. Here the CDR3 DNA reads TGTGCCACAAGAAACCCAGGGGGCGCGGATGAGCAGTTCTTC. Residues: CATRNPGGADEQFF.

V and J are TRBV2 and TRBJ1-1, with 7 bases matching TRBD1. V dropped 4 bases and J dropped 5; count of bases not matched to a gene: 7. Germline V gene sequence: CDR1 SNHLY, CDR2 FYNNEI. The CDR3 is made up of 14 amino acids. CDR3 sequence: CASSVKQGDTEAFF. In DNA form, the CDR3 reads TGTGCCAGCAGTGTTAAGCAGGGGGATACTGAAGCTTTCTTT.

The chain carries TRBV4-1 and TRBJ2-3, with 12 bases matching TRBD2. V was clipped by 0 bases and J by 8 bases; unmatched bases: 6. The CDR3 totals 16 residues. Germline V gene sequence: CDR1 MGHRA, CDR2 YSYEKL. The CDR3 region is CASSQETSGGWSTQYF. In DNA form, the CDR3 reads TGCGCCAGCAGCCAAGAAACTAGCGGGGGGTGGAGTACGCAGTATTTT.